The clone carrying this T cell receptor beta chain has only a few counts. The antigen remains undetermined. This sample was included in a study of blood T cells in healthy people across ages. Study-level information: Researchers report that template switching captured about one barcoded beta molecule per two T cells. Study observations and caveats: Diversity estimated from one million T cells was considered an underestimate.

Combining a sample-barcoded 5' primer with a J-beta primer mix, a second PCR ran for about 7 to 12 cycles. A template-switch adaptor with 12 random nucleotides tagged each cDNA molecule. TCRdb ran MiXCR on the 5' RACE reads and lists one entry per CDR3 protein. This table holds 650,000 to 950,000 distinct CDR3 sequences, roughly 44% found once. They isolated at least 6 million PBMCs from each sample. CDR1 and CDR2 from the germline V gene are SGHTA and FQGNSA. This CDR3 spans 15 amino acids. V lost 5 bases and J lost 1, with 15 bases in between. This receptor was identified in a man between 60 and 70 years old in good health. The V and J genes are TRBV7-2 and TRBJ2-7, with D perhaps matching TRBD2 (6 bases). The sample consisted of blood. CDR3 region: CASSRGWQESYEQYF. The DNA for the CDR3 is TGTGCCAGCAGCCGGGGGTGGCAGGAGTCCTACGAGCAGTACTTC. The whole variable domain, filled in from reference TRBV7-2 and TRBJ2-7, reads GAGVSQSPSNKVTEKGKDVELRCDPISGHTALYWYRQSLGQGLEFLIYFQGNSAPDKSGLPSDRFSAERTGGSVSTLTIQRTQQEDSAVYLCASSRGWQESYEQYFGPGTRLTVT.